Sequencing of this T cell receptor (beta chain) was carried out in a study of T cell responses to AZD1222 COVID-19 vaccine. About the study: Second-dose intervals near 4 or 12 weeks were combined. Study-wide results and caveats: In the spike-specific TCR repertoire, nearly half reportedly target unmutated variant regions. Baseline seropositivity occurred in only 5 to 7 AZD1222 recipients. Clonal diversity was possibly underestimated; the donors were predominantly white British and more often female.

Sequencing used immunoSEQ multiplex PCR; TCRdb keeps in-frame clones, though not all of them. The sample has more than 35,000 clones, under 85% seen once; the top ten hold roughly half. The CDR3 has 13 amino acids. Between the trimmed V and J ends, which lost 0 bases and 7 bases, there was a span of 11 bases. Germline V gene data show CDR1 as SGHKS and CDR2 as YYEKEE (reference sequence). This clone was seen more than once but under ten times. Its specificity is unknown. The clonotype comes from an adult in good health. The V and J genes are TRBV5-5 and TRBJ2-7, with D tentatively TRBD2 (5 bases). Material: peripheral blood, obtained on day 0 of AZD1222 vaccination. The chain's CDR3 is CASSLAASGEQYF. The DNA for the CDR3 is TGTGCCAGCAGCTTGGCCGCCTCGGGGGAGCAGTACTTC.